These T cell receptor beta chains were read from a single sample in a study of T cells in Graves' hyperthyroidism and ophthalmopathy. TCRdb recomputed calls from the multiplex PCR reads with MiXCR, one row per CDR3 protein. This table holds under 350,000 distinct CDR3 sequences, roughly 13% found once. Specimen: blood. The origin of the receptors is a woman in her 40s with Graves' ophthalmopathy. Each CDR3 is given without its conserved first and last residue.

>TRBJ2-3|TRBV11-2
ASSISGTLTDTQY
>TRBJ2-7|TRBV3-1
ASSQGLGGDPYEQY
>TRBJ2-3|TRBV7-2
ASSLDPGERNTQY
>TRBJ2-7|TRBV28
ASSERQGAYEQY
>TRBJ2-7|TRBV7-9
ASSSNGGGGYEQY
>TRBJ1-1|TRBV7-2
ASSLEEGTEAF
>TRBJ2-3|TRBV5-1
ASSVSGDTQY
>TRBJ1-3|TRBV28
ASSSGLIGNTIY
>TRBJ2-3|TRBV27
ASSLSGAQDTQY
>TRBJ2-4|TRBV29-1
SVEARETGANIQY
>TRBJ1-2|TRBV12-3/TRBV12-4
ASSLAVVYGYT
>TRBJ2-3|TRBV9
ASSVSASGIDTQY
>TRBJ1-2|TRBV6-1
ASNPRTDYGYT
>TRBJ1-2|TRBV14
ASSQGYSPNYGYT
>TRBJ2-5|TRBV27
ASSRVGRLETQY
>TRBJ2-3|TRBV6-1
ASSETGGRGTDTQY
>TRBJ2-3|TRBV12-3/TRBV12-4
ASIQGQTITDTQY
>TRBJ1-2|TRBV5-6
ASSPLDRGYGYT
>TRBJ1-4|TRBV5-1
ASSLDLPGQGVRVGGKLF
>TRBJ2-5|TRBV20-1
SALSGRVSGTQY
>TRBJ2-3|TRBV7-9
ASSRGDRVSDTQY
>TRBJ2-1|TRBV7-9
ASRFAGNEQF
>TRBJ1-1|TRBV29-1
SVDIRKNTEAF
>TRBJ2-5|TRBV5-1
ASSTPGGPETQY
>TRBJ2-7|TRBV10-2
ASQGNSAEQY
>TRBJ2-7|TRBV4-2
ASSQDGGVTYEQY
>TRBJ1-2|TRBV11-2
ASSPGGSCYT
>TRBJ2-2|TRBV19
ASSIEAALPGELF
>TRBJ2-2|TRBV20-1
SARVDSVAGELF
>TRBJ1-2|TRBV30
AWSRGQFEGGYT
>TRBJ2-7|TRBV20-1
SAREGGYEQY
>TRBJ1-2|TRBV11-2
ASSPSLLPNYGYT
>TRBJ1-1|TRBV2
ASSLPGLGGAF
>TRBJ2-7|TRBV5-8
ASSSARLYEQY
>TRBJ2-4|TRBV29-1
SVLREGRENIQY
>TRBJ1-6|TRBV6-1
ASGLGGDSPLH
>TRBJ2-1|TRBV12-3/TRBV12-4
ASDNGGGTASSYNEQF
>TRBJ2-7|TRBV12-3/TRBV12-4
ASSLVAGSSYEQY
>TRBJ2-7|TRBV28
ASVPSGSLYEQY
>TRBJ2-5|TRBV20-1
SALRLAGAETQY
>TRBJ1-1|TRBV7-8
ASSSYGGTGNTEAF
>TRBJ2-7|TRBV4-1
ASSQGPEQY
>TRBJ2-7|TRBV18
ASSPPVKEQY
>TRBJ2-7|TRBV18
ASSPRDLNYEQY
>TRBJ2-2|TRBV20-1
SARDLSGGSSTGELF
>TRBJ1-2|TRBV7-8
ASSSRGSERPNYGYT
>TRBJ1-2|TRBV15
ATSRQANYGYT
>TRBJ1-2|TRBV20-1
SASPTGSYGYT
>TRBJ2-5|TRBV6-2/TRBV6-3
ASSYPGTRKDETQY
>TRBJ1-1|TRBV15
ATSRNTNPNTEAF
>TRBJ1-4|TRBV27
ASRQLATNEKLF
>TRBJ1-3|TRBV25-1
ASTHGRLSGNTIY
>TRBJ2-5|TRBV20-1
SARDPREGTTQY
>TRBJ2-5|TRBV4-1
ASSQGIAGVRETQY
>TRBJ2-7|TRBV5-6
ASSLAVLHEQY
>TRBJ2-7|TRBV7-9
ASGAPYEQY